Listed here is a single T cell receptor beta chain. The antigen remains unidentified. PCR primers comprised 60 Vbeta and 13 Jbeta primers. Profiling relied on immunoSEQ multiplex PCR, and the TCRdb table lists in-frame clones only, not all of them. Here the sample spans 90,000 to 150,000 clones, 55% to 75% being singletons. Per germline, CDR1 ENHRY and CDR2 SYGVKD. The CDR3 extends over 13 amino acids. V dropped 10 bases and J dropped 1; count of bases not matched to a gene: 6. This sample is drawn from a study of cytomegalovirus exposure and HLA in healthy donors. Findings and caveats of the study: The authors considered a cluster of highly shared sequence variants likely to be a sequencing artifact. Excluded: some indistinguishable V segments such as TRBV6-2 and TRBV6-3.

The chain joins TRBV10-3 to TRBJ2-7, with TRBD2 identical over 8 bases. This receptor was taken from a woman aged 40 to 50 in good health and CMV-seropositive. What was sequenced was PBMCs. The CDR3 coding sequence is TGTGCCACTACCACTAGCGGTTCCTACGAGCAGTACTTC. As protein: CATTTSGSYEQYF.